This TCR beta chain derives from a study of technical replicates of blood from a handful of donors. From germline, CDR1 is SEHNR and CDR2 FQNEAQ (reference sequence). With 9 bases clipped from V and 5 bases from J, the junction kept 16 bases outside the gene matches. CDR3 length: 16 residues. Clones were read by immunoSEQ multiplex PCR, and TCRdb kept only the in-frame ones, dropping some. The sample lists roughly 68,000 clones, around nine tenths occurring once. The sequencing sample was made of T cells isolated from PBMCs. The clonotype originates from a human donor in good health. This chain joins TRBV7-9 and TRBJ2-1; 7 bases match TRBD2. CDR3 in amino acids: CASARSGLAENNEQFF. CDR3 nucleotides: TGTGCCAGTGCCAGGTCGGGGCTAGCGGAGAACAATGAGCAGTTCTTC. The complete variable domain, with remaining parts taken from reference TRBV7-9 and TRBJ2-1, reads DTGVSQNPRHKITKRGQNVTFRCDPISEHNRLYWYRQTLGQGPEFLTYFQNEAQLEKSRLLSDRFSAERPKGSFSTLEIQRTEQGDSAMYLCASARSGLAENNEQFFGPGTRLTVL.